Listed below are T cell receptor beta chains from one sample, sequenced in a study of T cell responses to AZD1222 COVID-19 vaccine. The assay was immunoSEQ multiplex PCR, and TCRdb's table has in-frame clones only and misses some. The sample lists some 150,000 clones, about 82% occurring once. The sequences come from peripheral blood, collected 28 days after the second AZD1222 dose. The receptors come from an adult who received the AZD1222 COVID-19 vaccine. Both conserved end residues are trimmed from each CDR3. Each record gives: V gene, clone size, J gene, CDR3 protein. The listing skips clone size in some rows; elsewhere it reads once, few, many or a size class.

>TRBV11-2|NA|TRBJ1-1
ASSAIRGNETEAF
>TRBV14|NA|TRBJ1-1
ASSPLGTTGTTEAF
>TRBV6-5|once|TRBJ1-1
ASSYAWDDTEAF
>TRBV6-5|NA|TRBJ2-7
ASSDTGYSYEQY
>TRBV28|NA|TRBJ1-2
ASRVRITGVYGYT
>TRBV10-3|NA|TRBJ1-2
AISVLAQLKYGYT
>TRBV12-3/TRBV12-4|NA|TRBJ2-3
ASSPLHNTQY
>TRBV5-1|NA|TRBJ2-1
ASSSGSSSYNEQF
>TRBV28|NA|TRBJ1-1
ASSSLLGLNTEAF
>TRBV2|NA|TRBJ1-2
ASSQPRDSYGYGYT
>TRBV30|NA|TRBJ1-2
AWSVVLSPT
>TRBV12-3/TRBV12-4|NA|TRBJ2-2
ASSPGPGGELF
>TRBV10-3|NA|TRBJ1-1
AIMSGIATTEAF
>TRBV7-8|NA|TRBJ1-2
ASSPRGSYGYT
>TRBV4-2|NA|TRBJ1-1
ASSQDGREAF
>TRBV5-4|NA|TRBJ2-3
ASTDRGRRIDTQY
>TRBV28|NA|TRBJ2-7
ASSFQNYEQY
>TRBV5-6|NA|TRBJ2-1
ASSSPLGPSYNEQF
>TRBV7-9|NA|TRBJ1-2
ASSLDSWVGYT
>TRBV6-6|NA|TRBJ1-2
ASGDPGLQNYGYT
>TRBV5-4|NA|TRBJ2-3
ASSAGLAGGATDTQY
>TRBV10-1|NA|TRBJ2-5
ASSESLGSAETQY
>TRBV24-1|NA|TRBJ2-2
ATSDSRRGVTGELF
>TRBV2|once|TRBJ2-3
ASSPRGTLRADTQY
>TRBV27|NA|TRBJ2-7
ASSPYGSTYEQY
>TRBV6-1|NA|TRBJ2-7
ASSEAVYLRDRSYEQY
>TRBV2|NA|TRBJ1-5
ASSAGDNQPQH
>TRBV11-2|NA|TRBJ1-5
ASSFSGNQPQH
>TRBV19|NA|TRBJ2-7
ASSIDLAGSYEQY
>TRBV5-1|NA|TRBJ2-7
ASRGIKREQY
>TRBV10-2|NA|TRBJ2-1
ASTASGVYNEQF
>TRBV18|NA|TRBJ1-2
ASSPQDRGGYT
>TRBV5-6|NA|TRBJ1-2
ASSTGQGLYGYT
>TRBV5-1|NA|TRBJ1-1
ASSLEGGGTEAF
>TRBV12-2|NA|TRBJ2-1
ASRLAPLAAYNEQF
>TRBV13|NA|TRBJ2-5
ASSPGQAETQY
>TRBV5-1|NA|TRBJ2-3
ASTFRIAGNNLFTDTQY
>TRBV10-2|NA|TRBJ2-3
ASSEGRTQY
>TRBV11-3|NA|TRBJ2-5
ASSLGVGVLETQY
>TRBV15|NA|TRBJ2-2
ATSPRGGNTGELF
>TRBV2|NA|TRBJ1-6
ASTISRTGLDSPLH
>TRBV3-1/TRBV3-2|NA|TRBJ1-2
ASSQAPFGYRDGYT
>TRBV7-9|NA|TRBJ1-2
ASSRMEGYGYT
>TRBV5-1|once|TRBJ1-5
ASSLTGERQPQH
>TRBV4-1|NA|TRBJ2-1
ASSQEGRSYNEQF
>TRBV7-9|NA|TRBJ1-1
ASRADDRPQAF
>TRBV6-1|once|TRBJ1-5
ASSEMWTGGDQPQH
>TRBV5-5|NA|TRBJ2-3
ASSLEAQDTQY
>TRBV28|NA|TRBJ2-1
ASVAGGATNEQF
>TRBV3-1/TRBV3-2|NA|TRBJ2-7
ASSPSGGSYEQY
>TRBV19|NA|TRBJ1-1
ASQDSHYTEAF
>TRBV7-2|NA|TRBJ1-5
ASSSRQGYSNQPQH
>TRBV9|NA|TRBJ1-1
ASSVASVGTEAF
>TRBV10-3|NA|TRBJ1-1
AIGGQGEAF
>TRBV5-8|NA|TRBJ1-5
ASSLVWSHVANQPQH